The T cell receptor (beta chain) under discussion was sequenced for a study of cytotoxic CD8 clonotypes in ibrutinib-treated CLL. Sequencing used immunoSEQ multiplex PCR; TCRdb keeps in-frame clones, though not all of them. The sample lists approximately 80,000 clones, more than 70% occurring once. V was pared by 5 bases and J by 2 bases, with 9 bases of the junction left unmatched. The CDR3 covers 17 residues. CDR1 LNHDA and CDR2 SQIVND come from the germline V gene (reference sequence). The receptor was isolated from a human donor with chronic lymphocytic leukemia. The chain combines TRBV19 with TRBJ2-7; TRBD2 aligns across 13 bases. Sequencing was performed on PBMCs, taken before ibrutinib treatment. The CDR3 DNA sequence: TGTGCCAGTAGTCCGATACGGACTAGCGGGAGCGCCTACGAGCAGTACTTC. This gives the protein CASSPIRTSGSAYEQYF.